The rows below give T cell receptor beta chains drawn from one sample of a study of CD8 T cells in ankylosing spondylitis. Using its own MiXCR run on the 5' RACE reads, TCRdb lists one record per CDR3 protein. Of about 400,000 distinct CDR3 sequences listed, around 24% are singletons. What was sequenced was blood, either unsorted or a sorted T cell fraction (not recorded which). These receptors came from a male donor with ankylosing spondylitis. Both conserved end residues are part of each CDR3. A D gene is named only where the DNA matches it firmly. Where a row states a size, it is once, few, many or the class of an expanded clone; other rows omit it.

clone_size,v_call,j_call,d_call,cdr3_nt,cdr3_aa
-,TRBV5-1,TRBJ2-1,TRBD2,TGCGCCAGCAGCTTGCGTCTAGCGGGTGGAAGAATTGATGAGCAGTTCTTC,CASSLRLAGGRIDEQFF
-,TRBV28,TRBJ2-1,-,TGTGCCAGCAGTTACCGCAGGAGCTCCTACAATGAGCAGTTCTTC,CASSYRRSSYNEQFF
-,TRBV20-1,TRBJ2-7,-,TGCAGTGCGGCTTCAGGGACTTCTACCTACGAGCAGTACTTC,CSAASGTSTYEQYF
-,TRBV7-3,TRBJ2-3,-,TGTGCCAGCAGCTTCGTTGGCGGCAACACAGATACGCAGTATTTT,CASSFVGGNTDTQYF
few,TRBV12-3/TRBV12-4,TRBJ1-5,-,TGTGCCAGCAGTTTAGCCGTTAGCAATCAGCCCCAGCATTTT,CASSLAVSNQPQHF
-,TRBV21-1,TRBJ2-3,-,TGTGCCAGCAGCCCGGGACAGGGTCCGAATACGCAGTATTTT,CASSPGQGPNTQYF
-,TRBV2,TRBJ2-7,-,TGTGCCAGCAGAGCGAGAACTAGCTCCTACGAGCAGTACTTC,CASRARTSSYEQYF
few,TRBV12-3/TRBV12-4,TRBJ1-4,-,TGTGCCAGCAGAAGCCCTAGGAGCAGGGTGCTGTTTTTT,CASRSPRSRVLFF
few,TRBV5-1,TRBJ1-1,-,TGCGCCAGCAGCTTGGTGGGGGGCGAGAGCACTGAAGCTTTCTTT,CASSLVGGESTEAFF
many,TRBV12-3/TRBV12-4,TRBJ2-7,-,TGTGCCAGCAGAAGGGAGCCGGACTCCTACGAGCAGTACTTC,CASRREPDSYEQYF
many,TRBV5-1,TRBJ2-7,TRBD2,TGCGCCAGCAGCTTGGGAGGACTAGCGGGAAGCTACGAGCAGTACTTC,CASSLGGLAGSYEQYF
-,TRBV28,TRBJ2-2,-,TGTGCCAGCAGTGATGCCGGGAAAACAAAAACCGGGGAGCTGTTTTTT,CASSDAGKTKTGELFF
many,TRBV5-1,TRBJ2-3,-,TGCGCCAGCAGCTTAGGATGGACAGATACGCAGTATTTT,CASSLGWTDTQYF
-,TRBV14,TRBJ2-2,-,TGTGCCAGCAGCCAAGCCCCGGACAGCGCCGGGGAGCTGTTTTTT,CASSQAPDSAGELFF
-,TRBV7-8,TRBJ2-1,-,TGTGCCAGCAGCCAAGACACGTACAATGAGCAGTTCTTC,CASSQDTYNEQFF